The sequence of this TCR beta chain was determined in a study of shared clonotypes between healthy human individuals. Study information: Donors had three CD4 naive, three CD4 memory, two CD8 naive and one CD8 memory plate apiece. Study-level points and caveats: Sequencing depth was expected to influence donor clonotype sharing. Among a handful of donors, roughly 5% of naive CD4 clonotypes were found in common.

The method was immunoSEQ multiplex PCR; TCRdb's version includes in-frame clones alone and lacks a portion of them. The table records 1.5 million to 2.5 million clones, about 95% of them present only once. CD8 cells classed as naive were CD45RO-negative and positively selected for CCR7, excluding terminally differentiated effector memory CD45RA+ cells. Donors were healthy HIV-negative adults without recent acute infections or vaccinations. Note on this clone: Its specificity is not known.

The germline gives CDR1 LNHDA, CDR2 SQIVND (reference sequence). With 3 bases clipped from V and 7 bases from J, the junction kept 7 bases outside the gene matches. The CDR3 has 15 amino acids. The sequence derives from a man aged 18 to 30 in good health. The material sequenced was naive CD8+ T cells sorted from blood. The chain links TRBV19 to TRBJ2-1; 9 bases line up with TRBD2. In DNA, the CDR3 is TGTGCCAGTAGTATCTTGGCTAGCGGGGAGAATGAGCAGTTCTTC. Protein product: CASSILASGENEQFF.